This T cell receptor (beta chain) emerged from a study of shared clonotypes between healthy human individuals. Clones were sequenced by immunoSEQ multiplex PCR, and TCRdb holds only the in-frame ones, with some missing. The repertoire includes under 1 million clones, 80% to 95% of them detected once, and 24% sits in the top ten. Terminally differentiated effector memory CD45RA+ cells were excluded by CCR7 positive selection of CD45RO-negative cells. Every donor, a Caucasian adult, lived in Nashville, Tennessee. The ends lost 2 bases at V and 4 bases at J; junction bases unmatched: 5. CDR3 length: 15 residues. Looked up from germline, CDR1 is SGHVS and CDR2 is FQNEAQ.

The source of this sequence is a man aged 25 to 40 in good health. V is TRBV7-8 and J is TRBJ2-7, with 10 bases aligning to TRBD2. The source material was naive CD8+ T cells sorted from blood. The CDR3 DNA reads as TGTGCCAGCAGCTTAACTAGCGGGATAAGATACGAGCAGTACTTC. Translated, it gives CASSLTSGIRYEQYF.